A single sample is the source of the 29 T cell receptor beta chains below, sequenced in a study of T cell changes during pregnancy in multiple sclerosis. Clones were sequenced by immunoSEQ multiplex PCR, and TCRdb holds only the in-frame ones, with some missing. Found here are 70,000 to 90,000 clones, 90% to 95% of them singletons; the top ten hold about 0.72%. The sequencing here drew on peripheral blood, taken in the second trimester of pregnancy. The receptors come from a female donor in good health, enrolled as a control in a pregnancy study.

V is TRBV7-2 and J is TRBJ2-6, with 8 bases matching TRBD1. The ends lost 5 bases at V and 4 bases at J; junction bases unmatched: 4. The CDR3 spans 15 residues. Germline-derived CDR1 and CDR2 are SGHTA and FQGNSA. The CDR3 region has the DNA TGTGCCAGCAGCGTGACAGGGGCCGGGGCCAACGTCCTGACTTTC. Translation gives CASSVTGAGANVLTF.

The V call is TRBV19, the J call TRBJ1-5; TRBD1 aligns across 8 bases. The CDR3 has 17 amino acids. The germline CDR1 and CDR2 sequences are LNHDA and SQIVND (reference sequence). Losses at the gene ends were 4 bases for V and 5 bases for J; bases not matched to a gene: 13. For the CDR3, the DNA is TGTGCCAGTAGTACTACAGGGGGGCGCCCTGGCGATCAGCCCCAGCATTTT. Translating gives CASSTTGGRPGDQPQHF.

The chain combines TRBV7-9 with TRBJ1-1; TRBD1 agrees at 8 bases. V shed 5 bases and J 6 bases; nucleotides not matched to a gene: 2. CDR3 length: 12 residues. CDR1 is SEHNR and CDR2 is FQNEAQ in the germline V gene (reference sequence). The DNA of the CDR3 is TGTGCCAGCAGCGGGGACAGGTCTGAAGCTTTCTTT. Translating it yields CASSGDRSEAFF.

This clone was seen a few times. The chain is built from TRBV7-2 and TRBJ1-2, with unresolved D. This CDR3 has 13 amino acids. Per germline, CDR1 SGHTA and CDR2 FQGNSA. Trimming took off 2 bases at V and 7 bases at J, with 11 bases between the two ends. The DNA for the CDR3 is TGTGCCAGCAGCTTAAGTTTTGCGCGTGGCTACACCTTC. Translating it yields CASSLSFARGYTF.

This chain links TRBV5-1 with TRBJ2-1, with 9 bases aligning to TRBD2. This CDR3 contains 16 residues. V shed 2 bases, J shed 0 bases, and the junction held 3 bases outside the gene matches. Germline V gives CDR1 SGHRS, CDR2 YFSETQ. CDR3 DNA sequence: TGCGCCAGCAGCTTCCTAGCGGGGACCTCCTACAATGAGCAGTTCTTC. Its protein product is CASSFLAGTSYNEQFF.

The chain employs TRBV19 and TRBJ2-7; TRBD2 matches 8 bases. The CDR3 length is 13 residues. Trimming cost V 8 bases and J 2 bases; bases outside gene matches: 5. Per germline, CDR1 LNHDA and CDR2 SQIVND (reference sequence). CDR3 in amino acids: CASASGQPYEQYF. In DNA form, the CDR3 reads TGTGCCAGTGCTAGCGGGCAGCCCTACGAGCAGTACTTC. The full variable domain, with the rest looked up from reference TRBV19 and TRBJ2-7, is DGGITQSPKYLFRKEGQNVTLSCEQNLNHDAMYWYRQDPGQGLRLIYYSQIVNDFQKGDIAEGYSVSREKKESFPLTVTSAQKNPTAFYLCASASGQPYEQYFGPGTRLTVT.

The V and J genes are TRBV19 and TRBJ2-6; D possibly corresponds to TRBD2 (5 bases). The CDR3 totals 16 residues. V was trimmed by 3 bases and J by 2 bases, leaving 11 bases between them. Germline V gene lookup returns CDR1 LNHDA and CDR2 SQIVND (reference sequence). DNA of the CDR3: TGTGCCAGTAGTATCGATCGGGGAACTGGGGCCAACGTCCTGACTTTC. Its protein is CASSIDRGTGANVLTF.

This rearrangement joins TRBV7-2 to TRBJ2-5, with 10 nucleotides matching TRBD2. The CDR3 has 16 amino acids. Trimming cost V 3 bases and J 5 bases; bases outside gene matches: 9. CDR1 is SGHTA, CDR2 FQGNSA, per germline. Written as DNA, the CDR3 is TGTGCCAGCAGCTTGATAAGCGGGGGGGCTTACGAGACCCAGTACTTC. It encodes CASSLISGGAYETQYF.

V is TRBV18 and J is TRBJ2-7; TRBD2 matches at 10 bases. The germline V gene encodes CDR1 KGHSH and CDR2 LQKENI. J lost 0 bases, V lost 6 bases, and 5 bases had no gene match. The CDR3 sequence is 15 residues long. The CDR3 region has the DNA TGTGCCAGCTCTTTAGCGGGGGGCCTCTCCTACGAGCAGTACTTC. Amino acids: CASSLAGGLSYEQYF.

CDR3 coding DNA: TGTGCCAGCAGCCAAGAGCGGGGGACCCGCACAGATACGCAGTATTTT. Translation: CASSQERGTRTDTQYF. This rearrangement joins TRBV14 to TRBJ2-3; 7 nucleotides align to TRBD2. The CDR3 loop spans 16 amino acids. Germline V gene lookup returns CDR1 SGHDN and CDR2 FVKESK. J was trimmed by 1 base and V by 0 bases; bases with no gene match: 4.

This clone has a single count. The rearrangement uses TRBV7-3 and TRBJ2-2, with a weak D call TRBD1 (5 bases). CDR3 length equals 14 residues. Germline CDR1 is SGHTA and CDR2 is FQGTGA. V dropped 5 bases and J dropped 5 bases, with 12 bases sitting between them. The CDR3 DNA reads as TGTGCCAGCAGCCACCCGGCAGGGACCGGGGAGCTGTTTTTT. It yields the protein CASSHPAGTGELFF.

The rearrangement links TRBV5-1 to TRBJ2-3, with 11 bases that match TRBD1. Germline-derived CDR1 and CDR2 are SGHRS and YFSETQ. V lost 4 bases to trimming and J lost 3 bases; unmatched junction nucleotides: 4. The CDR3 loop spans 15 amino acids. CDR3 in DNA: TGCGCCAGCAGCCCCGGGACAGGGGGTACAGATACGCAGTATTTT. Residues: CASSPGTGGTDTQYF.

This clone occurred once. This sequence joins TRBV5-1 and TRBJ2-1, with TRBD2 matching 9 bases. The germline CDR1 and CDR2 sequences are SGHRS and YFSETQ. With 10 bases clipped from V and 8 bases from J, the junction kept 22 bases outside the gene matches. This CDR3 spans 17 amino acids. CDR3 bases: TGCGCCGGCGGGGGGGGAGCGGGGGGCCAATACTCTCATGAGCAGTTCTTC. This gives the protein CAGGGGAGGQYSHEQFF.

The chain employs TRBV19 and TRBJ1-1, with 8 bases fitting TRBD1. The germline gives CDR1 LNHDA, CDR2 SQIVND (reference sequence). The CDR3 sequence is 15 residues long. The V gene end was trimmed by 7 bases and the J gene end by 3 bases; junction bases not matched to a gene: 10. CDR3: CASIPLGQGDTEAFF. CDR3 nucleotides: TGTGCCAGTATCCCCCTTGGACAGGGTGACACTGAAGCTTTCTTT. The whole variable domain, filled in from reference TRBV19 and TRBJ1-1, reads DGGITQSPKYLFRKEGQNVTLSCEQNLNHDAMYWYRQDPGQGLRLIYYSQIVNDFQKGDIAEGYSVSREKKESFPLTVTSAQKNPTAFYLCASIPLGQGDTEAFFGQGTRLTVV.

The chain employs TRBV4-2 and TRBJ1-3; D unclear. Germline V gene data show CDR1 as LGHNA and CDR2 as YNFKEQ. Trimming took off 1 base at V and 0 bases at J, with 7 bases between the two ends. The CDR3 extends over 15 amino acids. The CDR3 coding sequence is TGTGCCAGCAGCCAAGGTAGGAGCTCTGGAAACACCATATATTTT. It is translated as CASSQGRSSGNTIYF.

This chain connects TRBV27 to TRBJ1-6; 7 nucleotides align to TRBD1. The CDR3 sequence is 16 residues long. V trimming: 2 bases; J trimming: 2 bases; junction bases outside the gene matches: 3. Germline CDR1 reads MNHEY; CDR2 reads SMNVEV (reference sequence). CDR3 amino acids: CASSLRGGAYNSPLHF. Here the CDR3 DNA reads TGTGCCAGCAGTTTACGAGGGGGCGCCTATAATTCACCCCTCCACTTT.

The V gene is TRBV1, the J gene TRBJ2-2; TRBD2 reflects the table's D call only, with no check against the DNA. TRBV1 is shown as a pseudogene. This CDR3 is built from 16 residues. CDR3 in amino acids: CTSSNPLAGRTGELFF. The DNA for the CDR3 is TGCACCAGCAGCAACCCTTTAGCGGGGCGGACCGGGGAGCTGTTTTTT.

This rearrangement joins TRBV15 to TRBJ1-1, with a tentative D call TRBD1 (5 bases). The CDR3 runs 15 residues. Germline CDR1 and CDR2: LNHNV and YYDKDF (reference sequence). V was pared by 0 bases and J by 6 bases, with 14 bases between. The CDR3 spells CATSRDRAGSAEAFF. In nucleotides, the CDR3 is TGTGCCACCAGCAGAGATCGGGCAGGGTCGGCTGAAGCTTTCTTT.

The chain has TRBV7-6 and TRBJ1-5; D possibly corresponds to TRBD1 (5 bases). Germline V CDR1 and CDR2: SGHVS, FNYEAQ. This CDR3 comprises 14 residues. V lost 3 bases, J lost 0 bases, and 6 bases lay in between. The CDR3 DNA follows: TGTGCCAGCAGCTTGCAGGGTAGCAATCAGCCCCAGCATTTT. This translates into CASSLQGSNQPQHF.

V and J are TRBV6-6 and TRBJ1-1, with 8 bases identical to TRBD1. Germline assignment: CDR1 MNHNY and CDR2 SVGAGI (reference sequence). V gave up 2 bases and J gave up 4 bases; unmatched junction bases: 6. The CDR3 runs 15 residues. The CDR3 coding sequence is TGTGCCAGCAGTTACCCACAGGGGGGGAGCACTGAAGCTTTCTTT. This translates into CASSYPQGGSTEAFF.

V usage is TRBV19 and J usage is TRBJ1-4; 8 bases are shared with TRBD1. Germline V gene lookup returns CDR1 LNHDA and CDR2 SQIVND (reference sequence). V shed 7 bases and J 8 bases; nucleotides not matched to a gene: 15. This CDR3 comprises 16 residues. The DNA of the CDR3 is TGTGCCAGTAATAATGCCAGGGGGCCTTCGAGAGAAAAACTGTTTTTT. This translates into CASNNARGPSREKLFF. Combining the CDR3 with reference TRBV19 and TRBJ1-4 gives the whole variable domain DGGITQSPKYLFRKEGQNVTLSCEQNLNHDAMYWYRQDPGQGLRLIYYSQIVNDFQKGDIAEGYSVSREKKESFPLTVTSAQKNPTAFYLCASNNARGPSREKLFFGSGTQLSVL.

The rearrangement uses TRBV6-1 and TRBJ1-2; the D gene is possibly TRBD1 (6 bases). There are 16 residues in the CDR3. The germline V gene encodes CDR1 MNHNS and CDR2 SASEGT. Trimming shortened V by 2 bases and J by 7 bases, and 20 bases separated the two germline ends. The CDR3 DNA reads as TGTGCCAGCAGTGAACGGGGGGGCCGACCCCCGAGTGGCTACACCTTC. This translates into CASSERGGRPPSGYTF.

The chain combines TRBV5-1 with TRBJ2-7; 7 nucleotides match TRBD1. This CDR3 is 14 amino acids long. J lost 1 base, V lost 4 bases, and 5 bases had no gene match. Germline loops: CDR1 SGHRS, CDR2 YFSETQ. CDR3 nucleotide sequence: TGCGCCAGCAGCCCGGAGACAGGGTCCTACGAGCAGTACTTC. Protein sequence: CASSPETGSYEQYF.

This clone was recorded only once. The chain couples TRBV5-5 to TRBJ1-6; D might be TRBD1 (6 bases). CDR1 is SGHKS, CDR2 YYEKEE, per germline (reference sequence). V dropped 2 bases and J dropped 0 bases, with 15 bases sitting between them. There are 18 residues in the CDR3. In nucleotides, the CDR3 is TGTGCCAGCAGCTTTGAACAGGGACCAAGCTCCTATAATTCACCCCTCCACTTT. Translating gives CASSFEQGPSSYNSPLHF.

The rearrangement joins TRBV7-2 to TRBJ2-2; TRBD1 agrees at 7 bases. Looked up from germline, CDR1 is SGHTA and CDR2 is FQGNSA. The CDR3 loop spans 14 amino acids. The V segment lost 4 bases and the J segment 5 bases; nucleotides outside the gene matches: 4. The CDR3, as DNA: TGTGCCAGCAGCTGGGGACAGAAAACCGGGGAGCTGTTTTTT. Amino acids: CASSWGQKTGELFF.

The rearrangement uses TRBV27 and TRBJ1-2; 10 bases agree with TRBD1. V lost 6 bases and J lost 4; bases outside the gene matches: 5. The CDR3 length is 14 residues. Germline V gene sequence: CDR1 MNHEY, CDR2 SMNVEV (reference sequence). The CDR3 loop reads CASRTGGAGYGYTF. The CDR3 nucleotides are TGTGCCAGCAGGACAGGGGGCGCGGGCTATGGCTACACCTTC.

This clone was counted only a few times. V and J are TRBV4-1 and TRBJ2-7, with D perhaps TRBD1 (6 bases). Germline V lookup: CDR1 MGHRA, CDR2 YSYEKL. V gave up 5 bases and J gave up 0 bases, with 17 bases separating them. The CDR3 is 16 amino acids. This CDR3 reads CASSAGQPPSSYEQYF. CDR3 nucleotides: TGCGCCAGCAGCGCCGGACAGCCGCCCAGCTCCTACGAGCAGTACTTC.

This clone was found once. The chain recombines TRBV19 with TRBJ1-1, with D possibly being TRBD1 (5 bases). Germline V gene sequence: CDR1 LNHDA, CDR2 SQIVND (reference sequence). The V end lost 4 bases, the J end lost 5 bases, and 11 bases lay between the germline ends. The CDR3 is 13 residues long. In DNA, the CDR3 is TGTGCCAGTAGTAACGGGGGAGGGACTGAAGCTTTCTTT. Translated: CASSNGGGTEAFF.

CDR3 DNA: TGTGCCAGCAGTTTACACCACAGTGATGGCTACACCTTC. Residues: CASSLHHSDGYTF. The chain employs TRBV27 and TRBJ1-2; no firm D call. This CDR3 contains 13 residues. Looked up from germline, CDR1 is MNHEY and CDR2 is SMNVEV (reference sequence). The V and J ends lost 2 bases and 6 bases respectively, with 10 bases between them.